This T cell receptor (beta chain) was recovered during a study of blood T cells in healthy people across ages. Across the whole study: About one barcoded beta molecule per two T cells came from capture by template switching.

A second 7 to 11 cycle PCR used barcoded and J-beta primers. The authors tagged each cDNA molecule using a template-switch adaptor with 12 random nucleotides. Each CDR3 protein gets one entry after TCRdb re-called the 5' RACE reads with MiXCR. Of over a million distinct CDR3 sequences in the sample, 40% to 50% were seen once. Germline V CDR1 and CDR2: SEHNR, FQNEAQ (reference sequence). Trimming took off 1 base at V and 8 bases at J, with 14 bases between the two ends. This CDR3 is 14 amino acids long. This TCR was recovered from a woman aged 60-75 years in good health. Input material: blood. This rearrangement joins TRBV7-9 to TRBJ1-2, with D uncertain. In nucleotides, the CDR3 is TGTGCCAGCAGCTTAGAGGTGCCCGATAAGGGCTACACCTTC. It codes for CASSLEVPDKGYTF.